This section outlines one TCR beta chain sequence together with its context. No antigen is known for it. This sample is drawn from a study of brain metastases from non-small cell lung cancer. Findings and caveats of the study: In nearly 65% of brain metastases, T-cell clones were expanded compared with matched primary tumors. Brain metastases shared most TCR repertoire with primaries, with sparse T cells. T-cell infiltration was lower in brain metastases than primaries (P < 0.001).

The table came from immunoSEQ multiplex PCR; TCRdb's copy has only in-frame clones and leaves some out. The sample carries about 1,500 clones, 81% recorded once. Trimming removed 2 bases from V and 7 bases from J; junction bases left unmatched: 2. The CDR3 contains 14 residues. The V gene's germline CDR1 is SGHTA and CDR2 FQGTGA. This TCR derives from a donor aged 40 or over with non-small cell lung cancer. V gene TRBV7-3 combines with J gene TRBJ1-6, with 7 positions matching TRBD1. The specimen sequenced was primary lung tumor tissue. The CDR3 DNA follows: TGTGCCAGCAGCTTAGGGACAGCAAATTCACCCCTCCACTTT. Amino acid sequence: CASSLGTANSPLHF.